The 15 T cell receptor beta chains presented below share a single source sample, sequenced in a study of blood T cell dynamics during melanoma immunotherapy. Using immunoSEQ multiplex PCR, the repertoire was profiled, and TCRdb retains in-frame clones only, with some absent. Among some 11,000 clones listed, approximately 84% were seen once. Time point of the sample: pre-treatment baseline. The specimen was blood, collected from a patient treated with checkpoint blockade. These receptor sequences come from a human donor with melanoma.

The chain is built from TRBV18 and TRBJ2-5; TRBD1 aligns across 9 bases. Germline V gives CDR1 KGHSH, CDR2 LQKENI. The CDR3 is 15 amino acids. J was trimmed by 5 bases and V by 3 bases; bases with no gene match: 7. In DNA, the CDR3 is TGTGCCAGCTCACCCCAAACAGGGGGCGACGAGACCCAGTACTTC. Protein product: CASSPQTGGDETQYF.

The DNA for the CDR3 is TGTGCCAGCAGCCTTGAGGCCCGGGGGGAAGAGACCCAGTACTTC. The encoded protein is CASSLEARGEETQYF. The V gene is TRBV4-2, the J gene TRBJ2-5; 7 bases match TRBD2. Germline lookup yields CDR1 LGHNA and CDR2 YNFKEQ. The CDR3 extends over 15 amino acids. Trimming removed 4 bases from V and 3 bases from J; junction bases left unmatched: 8.

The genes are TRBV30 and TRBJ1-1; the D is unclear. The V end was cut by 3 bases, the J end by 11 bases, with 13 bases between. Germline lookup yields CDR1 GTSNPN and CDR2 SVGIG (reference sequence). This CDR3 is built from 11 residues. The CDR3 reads CAWSPGLWAFF. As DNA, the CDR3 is TGTGCCTGGAGCCCTGGCCTCTGGGCTTTCTTT.

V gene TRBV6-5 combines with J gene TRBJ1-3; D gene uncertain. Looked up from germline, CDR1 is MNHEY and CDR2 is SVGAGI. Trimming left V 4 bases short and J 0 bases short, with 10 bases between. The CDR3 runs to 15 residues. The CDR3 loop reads CASSFTRYSGNTIYF. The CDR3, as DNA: TGTGCCAGCAGTTTCACAAGATACTCTGGAAACACCATATATTTT.

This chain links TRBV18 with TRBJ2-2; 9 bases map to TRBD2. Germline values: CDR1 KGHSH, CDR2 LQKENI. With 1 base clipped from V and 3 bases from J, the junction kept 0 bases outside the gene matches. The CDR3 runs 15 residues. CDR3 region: CASSPLAGDTGELFF. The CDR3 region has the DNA TGTGCCAGCTCACCACTAGCGGGAGACACCGGGGAGCTGTTTTTT.

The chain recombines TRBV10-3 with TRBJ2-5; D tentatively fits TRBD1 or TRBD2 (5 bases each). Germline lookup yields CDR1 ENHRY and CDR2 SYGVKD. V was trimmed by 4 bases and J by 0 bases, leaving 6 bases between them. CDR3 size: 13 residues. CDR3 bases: TGTGCCATCAGTGGGGGGTACCAAGAGACCCAGTACTTC. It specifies CAISGGYQETQYF.

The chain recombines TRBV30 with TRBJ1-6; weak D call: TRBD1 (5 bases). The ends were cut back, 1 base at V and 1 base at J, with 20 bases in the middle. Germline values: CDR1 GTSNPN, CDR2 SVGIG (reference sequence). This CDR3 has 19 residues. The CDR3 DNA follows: TGTGCCTGGAGTGGAGTTCCCCGTGGGGCCTGGTCCTATAATTCACCCCTCCACTTT. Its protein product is CAWSGVPRGAWSYNSPLHF.

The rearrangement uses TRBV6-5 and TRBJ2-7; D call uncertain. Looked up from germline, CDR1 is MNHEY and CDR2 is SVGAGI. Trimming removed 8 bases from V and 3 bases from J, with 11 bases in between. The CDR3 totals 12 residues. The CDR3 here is CASADGYYEQYF. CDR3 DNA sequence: TGTGCCAGCGCCGACGGATACTACGAGCAGTACTTC.

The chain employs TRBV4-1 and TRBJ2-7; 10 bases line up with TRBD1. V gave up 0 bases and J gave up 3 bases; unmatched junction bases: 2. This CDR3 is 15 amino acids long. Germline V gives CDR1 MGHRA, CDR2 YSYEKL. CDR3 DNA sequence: TGCGCCAGCAGCCAAGATGACAGGGGGCTCTACGAGCAGTACTTC. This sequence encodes CASSQDDRGLYEQYF.

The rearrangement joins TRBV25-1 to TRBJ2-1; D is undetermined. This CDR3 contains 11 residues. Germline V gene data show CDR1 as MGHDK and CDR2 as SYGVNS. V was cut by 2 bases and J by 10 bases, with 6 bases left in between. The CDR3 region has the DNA TGTGCCAGCAGTGAAACGAGGGAGCAGTTCTTC. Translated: CASSETREQFF.

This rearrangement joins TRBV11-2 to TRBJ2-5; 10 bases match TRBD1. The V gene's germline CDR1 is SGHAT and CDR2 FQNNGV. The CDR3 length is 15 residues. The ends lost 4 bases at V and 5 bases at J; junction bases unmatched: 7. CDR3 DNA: TGTGCCAGCAGCTCTGGGACAGGGGAAGGGGAGACCCAGTACTTC. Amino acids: CASSSGTGEGETQYF.

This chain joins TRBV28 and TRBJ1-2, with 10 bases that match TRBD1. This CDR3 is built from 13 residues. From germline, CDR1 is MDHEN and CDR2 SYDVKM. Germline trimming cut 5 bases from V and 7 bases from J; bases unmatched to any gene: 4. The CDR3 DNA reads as TGTGCCAGCAGTCTCGGACAGGGGGGTGGCTACACCTTC. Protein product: CASSLGQGGGYTF.

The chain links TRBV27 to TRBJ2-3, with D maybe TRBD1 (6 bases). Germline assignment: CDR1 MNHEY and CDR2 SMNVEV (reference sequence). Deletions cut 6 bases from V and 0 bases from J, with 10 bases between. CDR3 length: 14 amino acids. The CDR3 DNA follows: TGTGCCAGCAGAAGGACAGCTAGCACAGATACGCAGTATTTT. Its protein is CASRRTASTDTQYF.

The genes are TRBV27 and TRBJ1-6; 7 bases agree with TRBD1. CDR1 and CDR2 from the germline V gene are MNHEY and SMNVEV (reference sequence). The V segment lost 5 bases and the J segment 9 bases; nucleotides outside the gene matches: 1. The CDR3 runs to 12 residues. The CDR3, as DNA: TGTGCCAGCAGTGACAGGGTTTCACCCCTCCACTTT. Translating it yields CASSDRVSPLHF.

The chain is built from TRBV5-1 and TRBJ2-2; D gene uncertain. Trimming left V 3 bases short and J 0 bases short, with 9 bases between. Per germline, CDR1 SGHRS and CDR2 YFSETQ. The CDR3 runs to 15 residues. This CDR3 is CASSSEPANTGELFF. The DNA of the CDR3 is TGCGCCAGCAGCTCGGAACCCGCGAACACCGGGGAGCTGTTTTTT. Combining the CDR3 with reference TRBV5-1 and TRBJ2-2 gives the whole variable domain KAGVTQTPRYLIKTRGQQVTLSCSPISGHRSVSWYQQTPGQGLQFLFEYFSETQRNKGNFPGRFSGRQFSNSRSEMNVSTLELGDSALYLCASSSEPANTGELFFGEGSRLTVL.